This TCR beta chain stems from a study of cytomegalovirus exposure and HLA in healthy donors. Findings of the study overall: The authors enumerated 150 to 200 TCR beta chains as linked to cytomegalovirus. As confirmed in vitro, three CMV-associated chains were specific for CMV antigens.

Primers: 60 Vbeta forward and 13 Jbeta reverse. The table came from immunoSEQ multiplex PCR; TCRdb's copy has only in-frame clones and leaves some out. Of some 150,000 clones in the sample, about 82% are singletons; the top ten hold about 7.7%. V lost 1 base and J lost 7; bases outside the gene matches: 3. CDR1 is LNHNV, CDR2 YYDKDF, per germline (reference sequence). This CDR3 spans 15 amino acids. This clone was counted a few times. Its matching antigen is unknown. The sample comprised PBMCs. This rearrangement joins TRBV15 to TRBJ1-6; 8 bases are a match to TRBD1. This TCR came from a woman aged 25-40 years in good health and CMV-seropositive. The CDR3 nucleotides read TGTGCCACCAGCAGAGTGCGGGACAGGAATTCACCCCTCCACTTT. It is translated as CATSRVRDRNSPLHF.